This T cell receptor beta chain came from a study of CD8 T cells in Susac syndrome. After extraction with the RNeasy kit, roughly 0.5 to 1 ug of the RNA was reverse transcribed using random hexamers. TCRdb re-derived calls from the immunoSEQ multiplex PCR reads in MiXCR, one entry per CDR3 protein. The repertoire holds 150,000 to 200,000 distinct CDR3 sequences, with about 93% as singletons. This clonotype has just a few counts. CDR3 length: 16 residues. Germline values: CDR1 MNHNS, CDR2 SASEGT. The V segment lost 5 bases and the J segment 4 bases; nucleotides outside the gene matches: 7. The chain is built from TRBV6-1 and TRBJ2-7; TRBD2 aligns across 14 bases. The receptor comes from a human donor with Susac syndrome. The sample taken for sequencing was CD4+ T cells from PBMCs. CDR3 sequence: CASSPGTSGSWYEQYF. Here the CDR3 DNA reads TGTGCCAGCAGTCCCGGGACTAGCGGGAGTTGGTACGAGCAGTACTTC.